A selection of T cell receptor beta chains follows, all from one sample in a study of shared clonotypes between healthy human individuals. Repertoires were generated with immunoSEQ multiplex PCR, while TCRdb's copy carries only in-frame clones and drops some. This table has about 100,000 clones, roughly 45% appearing once. Source material: PBMCs. These receptors all come from a woman in her forties in good health. Some clones in this sample may be carry-over from other donors' samples. The CDR3 runs from the conserved cysteine through the conserved F or W. The D gene is left open where the match is weak. A row's size may be missing; if present it is once, few, many or a size class.

TRBJ1-2 few TRBV18 NA TGTGCCAGCTCACCCGCTCGGGATCCGCGGAGCTATGGCTACACCTTC CASSPARDPRSYGYTF
TRBJ1-3 few TRBV11-2 TRBD1 TGTGCCAGCAGCTCAGGGGGCTTAGGCTCTGGAAACACCATATATTTT CASSSGGLGSGNTIYF
TRBJ2-7 once TRBV4-2 NA TGTGCCAGCAGCCCCTGGGGTAGCTTCAGCTCCTACGAGCAGTACTTC CASSPWGSFSSYEQYF
TRBJ2-7 few TRBV7-2 NA TGTGCCAGCAGCCGGTCCCCCAGGGACGAGCAGTACTTC CASSRSPRDEQYF
TRBJ2-7 NA TRBV5-4 TRBD2 TGTGCCAGCAGCTTGGGGGGGACTAGCGGGAGGTACGAGCAGTACTTC CASSLGGTSGRYEQYF
TRBJ2-3 many TRBV5-1 TRBD2 TGCGCCAGCAGCTTGGGCGGGAGGGCGGTAGATACGCAGTATTTT CASSLGGRAVDTQYF
TRBJ2-1 NA TRBV7-2 NA TGTGCCAGCAGCTTAGGTCTAGCCGAGCAGTTCTTC CASSLGLAEQFF
TRBJ2-7 once TRBV19 NA TGTGCCAGTAGCATGGAGCAGACAGGTCCTGCCTCCGAGCAGTACTTC CASSMEQTGPASEQYF
TRBJ1-1 NA TRBV10-3 NA TGTGCCATCAGCGTGGGACACATGAACACTGAAGCTTTCTTT CAISVGHMNTEAFF
TRBJ2-1 NA TRBV7-2 NA TGTGCCAGCAGTTCCAGAAGGACACAGACTGACAATGAGCAGTTCTTC CASSSRRTQTDNEQFF
TRBJ2-7 NA TRBV29-1 NA TGCAGCGTTAACAGGGCGCACGAGCAGTACTTC CSVNRAHEQYF
TRBJ2-2 NA TRBV10-3 NA TGTGCCAGCAGTGAAGGGGGGCTGAACACCGGGGAGCTGTTTTTT CASSEGGLNTGELFF
TRBJ1-1 many TRBV27 NA TGTGCCAGCAGCTTCGACAGAACGAACACTGAGGCTTTCTTT CASSFDRTNTEAFF
TRBJ1-2 NA TRBV30 NA TGTGCCTGGGGCGCGGACAAGGTAAAAGGCTACACCTTC CAWGADKVKGYTF
TRBJ1-1 once TRBV30 NA TGTGCCTGGAGTGTATCTCCCGCCGAAGCTTTCTTT CAWSVSPAEAFF
TRBJ1-1 few TRBV28 NA TGTGCCAGCAGCCCGAGGGGGGAAGCTTTCTTT CASSPRGEAFF
TRBJ2-7 NA TRBV6-5 NA TGTGCCAGCAGTTACTCTGATCAGGGCCAATACGAGCAGTACTTC CASSYSDQGQYEQYF
TRBJ2-7 NA TRBV30 TRBD2 TGTGCCTGGAGTGCTAGCGGGAGTAGCGAGCAGTACTTC CAWSASGSSEQYF
TRBJ1-5 many TRBV30 NA TGTGCCTGGAGTGGGAGCAATCAGCCCCAGCATTTT CAWSGSNQPQHF
TRBJ1-2 medium-sized TRBV28 NA TGTGCCAGCAGTTCGCGGACCTATGGCTACACCTTC CASSSRTYGYTF
TRBJ1-2 NA TRBV25-1 NA TGTGCCAGCAGTGACGGCTTCTATGGCTACACCTTC CASSDGFYGYTF
TRBJ1-5 many TRBV28 TRBD1 TGTGCCAGCAGTCGGACTGCGTACAGGGGAAGCAATCAGCCCCAGCATTTT CASSRTAYRGSNQPQHF
TRBJ2-1 many TRBV29-1 TRBD1 TGCAGCGTAGCTACAGGGGTAGGTTCCTACAATGAGCAGTTCTTC CSVATGVGSYNEQFF
TRBJ1-5 NA TRBV19 NA TGTGCCAGTAGTAACCAAGGGCTCAATCAGCCCCAGCATTTT CASSNQGLNQPQHF
TRBJ2-1 NA TRBV4-1 NA TGCGCCAGCAGCCATGTCCCGGATACTTACAATGAGCAGTTCTTC CASSHVPDTYNEQFF
TRBJ1-2 many TRBV29-1 TRBD1 TGCAGCGCCCAGGGGGGGATCTATGGCTACACCTTC CSAQGGIYGYTF
TRBJ2-5 NA TRBV11-2 NA TGTGCCAGCAGCTTAACGGTGACCTCCCAAGAGACCCAGTACTTC CASSLTVTSQETQYF
TRBJ2-7 NA TRBV28 NA TGTGCCAGCAGCCGCGGGACACCGGTCGGCGAGCAGTACTTC CASSRGTPVGEQYF
TRBJ2-1 NA TRBV20-1 NA TGCAGTGTTAGGGGTAGTTGGGAGCAGTTCTTC CSVRGSWEQFF
TRBJ2-1 few TRBV6-6 NA TGTGCCAGCAGTTACTCGACCTTGGGTGAGCAGTTCTTC CASSYSTLGEQFF
TRBJ2-3 many TRBV7-2 TRBD2 TGTGCCAGCAGCTCCCAGCGGGGACTGGGCACAGATACGCAGTATTTT CASSSQRGLGTDTQYF
TRBJ2-7 NA TRBV6-6 NA TGTGCCAGCGACGACAGGCTCTACGAGCAGTACTTC CASDDRLYEQYF
TRBJ1-1 NA TRBV6-1 NA TGTGCCAGCAGTGAACCCTACAGGGAAAACACTGAAGCTTTCTTT CASSEPYRENTEAFF
TRBJ2-3 many TRBV6-4 NA TGTGCCAGCAGTGTACGGGCGGGAACGGGAGATACGCAGTATTTT CASSVRAGTGDTQYF
TRBJ2-7 few TRBV27 TRBD2 TGTGCCAGCAGTTTAGTAGCGCAACCGGGACTAGCGGGCTACGAGCAGTACTTC CASSLVAQPGLAGYEQYF
TRBJ2-1 many TRBV2 NA TGTGCCAGCAGGTCCCGGGCCCCCTTTTACAATGAGCAGTTCTTC CASRSRAPFYNEQFF
TRBJ2-7 few TRBV6-4 TRBD2 TGTGCCAGCAGCCTAGGGACTAGCGGGAACTACGAGCAGTACTTC CASSLGTSGNYEQYF
TRBJ1-2 many TRBV30 TRBD1 TGTGCCTGGAACGGACAGGTCGGGGGATACACCTTC CAWNGQVGGYTF
TRBJ1-5 NA TRBV6-6 TRBD1 TGTGCCAGCAGTAGCAGGGGGAGCAATCAGCCCCAGCATTTT CASSSRGSNQPQHF
TRBJ2-1 many TRBV7-2 NA TGTGCCAGCAGCTTAGGGAGAAATATCGTCGTGGATGAGCAGTTCTTC CASSLGRNIVVDEQFF
TRBJ1-3 few TRBV2 NA TGTGCCAGCGTACAGGGTCCGGGAAACACCATATATTTT CASVQGPGNTIYF
TRBJ1-3 few TRBV28 TRBD1 TGTGCCAGCCTGCCCCAGGGGGCGGCCGGAAACACCATATATTTT CASLPQGAAGNTIYF
TRBJ2-7 NA TRBV4-3 TRBD1 TGCGCCAGCAGCTCTCGGACAGGGGGTGAGCAGTACTTC CASSSRTGGEQYF
TRBJ1-3 NA TRBV18 TRBD1 TGTGCCAGCTCACCAGGACAGGGTGGGCTTAACACTATATATTTT CASSPGQGGLNTIYF
TRBJ2-1 NA TRBV15 TRBD2 TGTGCCACCAGTCCAAGCGGGAGAGGTGAGCAGTTCTTC CATSPSGRGEQFF
TRBJ2-2 many TRBV6-1 NA TGTGCCAGCAATTCCGGGGAGGCTCCCCCCGGGGAGCTGTTTTTT CASNSGEAPPGELFF
TRBJ2-7 few TRBV7-6 TRBD2 TGTGCCAGCAGCTTAGCAGCCTCGGGGGGGGTGAGCTCCTACGAGCAGTACTTC CASSLAASGGVSSYEQYF
TRBJ2-2 many TRBV9 TRBD2 TGTGCCAGCAGCGTAGTTGTACTAGCGGGAGCCGGGGAGCTGTTTTTT CASSVVVLAGAGELFF
TRBJ1-1 NA TRBV30 TRBD1 TGTGCCTGGAGGCTGGGGGGACAGCTGAATCGGTGGAACACTGAAGCTTTCTTT CAWRLGGQLNRWNTEAFF
TRBJ1-1 few TRBV5-1 NA TGCGCCAGCAGCCCCGGGAAAGAAGCTTTCTTT CASSPGKEAFF
TRBJ2-1 few TRBV4-2 NA TGTGCCAGCAGCCGTATCGGGACTCCGTTGGGGGGAGAGCAGTTCTTC CASSRIGTPLGGEQFF
TRBJ1-6 few TRBV6-5 NA TGTGCCAGCAGTTACGTGACGCCAGGGAAATCACCCCTCCACTTT CASSYVTPGKSPLHF
TRBJ2-1 NA TRBV19 TRBD2 TGTGCCAGTAAACTAGCGGTACAGACGAATGAGCAGTTCTTC CASKLAVQTNEQFF
TRBJ2-3 many TRBV7-3 NA TGTGCCAGCAGCTTAACACCCGGAGATACGCAGTATTTT CASSLTPGDTQYF
TRBJ2-5 NA TRBV25-1 TRBD2 TGTGCCAGCAGTGGAGTACTAGCGGGAGGGCCCCCAGCGACCCAGTACTTC CASSGVLAGGPPATQYF
TRBJ1-5 NA TRBV27 NA TGTGCCAGCAGGCCATACACCCTTAGCAATCAGCCCCAGCATTTT CASRPYTLSNQPQHF
TRBJ1-5 NA TRBV28 NA TGTGCCAGCAGTAGGACAGTTAATCAGCCCCAGCATTTT CASSRTVNQPQHF